The T cell receptor (beta chain) under discussion was sequenced for a study of T cell repertoires in cytomegalovirus infection. Background on the study: Public TCR beta signatures were indicative of both CMV infection and a matching HLA type.

Germline CDR1 SEHNR, CDR2 FQNEAQ (reference sequence). CDR3 size: 11 residues. The ends were cut back, 10 bases at V and 3 bases at J, with 10 bases in the middle. TCRdb analysed the reads with MiXCR anew, one entry per CDR3 protein. The top ten hold 4.3% of the sample, which has 300,000 to 400,000 distinct CDR3 sequences, more than 8% seen once. As for this clonotype: Its antigen is currently unknown.

Study-wide points: Cumulative public TCR beta family frequency identified carriers of CMV plus the relevant HLA. The ex vivo response showed dominance by HLA-C-restricted CMV-specific TCR beta clonotypes.

The chain couples TRBV7-9 to TRBJ2-7; TRBD1 might be the D (6 bases). The TCR comes from a human donor in good health (CMV status not recorded). Some clones in this sample may be carry-over from other donors' samples. Sequenced input: PBMCs. The CDR3 protein is CATQGYYEQYF. CDR3 bases: TGTGCCACCCAGGGGTACTACGAGCAGTACTTC.